A single sample is the source of the 28 T cell receptor beta chains below, sequenced in a study of T cell repertoires in cytomegalovirus infection. No antigen is known for these receptors. MiXCR, applied by TCRdb to the reads, yields one record per CDR3 protein. The sample holds hundreds of thousands of distinct CDR3 sequences, roughly 28% seen once. This specimen consisted of cultured PBMCs, obtained from culture after CMV antigen stimulation. The source is a human donor in good health (CMV status not recorded). Some clones in this sample may be carry-over from other donors' samples.

This clonotype was found a few times. V usage is TRBV10-3 and J usage is TRBJ2-1; the match to TRBD1 covers 9 bases. The CDR3 loop spans 15 amino acids. Germline V gene sequence: CDR1 ENHRY, CDR2 SYGVKD. After removal of 0 bases from V and 9 bases from J, the junction contained 6 bases not matched to a gene. DNA for the CDR3: TGTGCCATCAGTGAGTCGAGGGACAGGGTTAGTGAGCAGTTCTTC. Its protein is CAISESRDRVSEQFF.

The rearrangement links TRBV19 to TRBJ2-7; D is possibly TRBD1 or TRBD2 (5 bases each). V was clipped by 2 bases and J by 2 bases, with 13 bases between them. CDR1 and CDR2 (germline): LNHDA, SQIVND (reference sequence). This CDR3 spans 15 amino acids. The CDR3 region has the DNA TGTGCCAGTAGTATAATAGGGGACGGTACCTACGAGCAGTACTTC. Protein: CASSIIGDGTYEQYF.

This clonotype was seen only a few times. The V call is TRBV30, the J call TRBJ2-1; D is possibly TRBD1 or TRBD2 (5 bases each). Trimming stripped 2 bases from V and 6 bases from J, with 20 bases between. From germline, CDR1 is GTSNPN and CDR2 SVGIG (reference sequence). This CDR3 contains 16 residues. The CDR3 spells CAWSISPTARGNEQFF. The CDR3 coding sequence is TGTGCCTGGAGTATAAGCCCGACAGCGAGGGGCAATGAGCAGTTCTTC.

This sequence joins TRBV2 and TRBJ1-1; D gene uncertain. The V and J ends lost 4 bases and 0 bases respectively, with 9 bases between them. Per the germline V gene, CDR1 is SNHLY and CDR2 is FYNNEI. CDR3 length: 14 amino acids. The CDR3: CASSVALLNTEAFF. CDR3 sequence (DNA): TGTGCCAGCAGTGTAGCACTCCTGAACACTGAAGCTTTCTTT.

The V and J genes are TRBV7-8 and TRBJ1-5, with 7 bases matching TRBD1. Germline V CDR1 and CDR2: SGHVS, FQNEAQ. The CDR3 has 17 amino acids. The ends lost 3 bases at V and 4 bases at J; junction bases unmatched: 12. Here the CDR3 reads CASSLYGQGVMNQPQHF. CDR3 bases: TGTGCCAGCAGCTTGTACGGGCAGGGGGTGATGAATCAGCCCCAGCATTTT.

The chain has TRBV2 and TRBJ2-1; possibly TRBD2 for D (6 bases). V was clipped by 4 bases and J by 1 base, with 14 bases between them. Germline V gene lookup returns CDR1 SNHLY and CDR2 FYNNEI. The CDR3 spans 16 residues. CDR3 residues: CASSGTSSESYNEQFF. As DNA, the CDR3 is TGTGCCAGCAGTGGAACGTCTAGCGAATCCTACAATGAGCAGTTCTTC.

The chain combines TRBV12-3 or TRBV12-4 with TRBJ1-6; 9 nucleotides agree with TRBD1. The CDR3 covers 15 residues. V lost 8 bases and J lost 7; bases outside the gene matches: 9. The DNA for the CDR3 is TGTGCCAGCTCCTGGACAGGGGTGGGAAATTCACCCCTCCACTTT. This codes for CASSWTGVGNSPLHF.

This clonotype was seen only a few times. V and J are TRBV6-1 and TRBJ1-2, with D perhaps matching TRBD1 (5 bases). The CDR3 loop spans 15 amino acids. Germline assignment: CDR1 MNHNS and CDR2 SASEGT. Trimming pared 5 bases from V and 8 bases from J, leaving 21 bases between. In DNA, the CDR3 is TGTGCCAGCAGTTACCTGGCAGGGAGTTGGAAAGGCTACACCTTC. Translation: CASSYLAGSWKGYTF.

The CDR3 DNA reads TGTGCCAGCAGCTTAGGCCGGGTCCCTGGCACCGGGGAGCTGTTTTTT. Its protein is CASSLGRVPGTGELFF. This chain joins TRBV7-9 and TRBJ2-2; D is undetermined. CDR1 and CDR2 (germline): SEHNR, FQNEAQ (reference sequence). The CDR3 covers 16 residues. V was cut by 1 base and J by 4 bases, with 13 bases left in between.

The CDR3 loop reads CASSYSGRNTDTQYF. As DNA, the CDR3 is TGTGCCAGCAGTTACTCAGGGCGGAACACAGATACGCAGTATTTT. The chain joins TRBV6-5 to TRBJ2-3; D uncertain. The germline gives CDR1 MNHEY, CDR2 SVGAGI. The CDR3 has 15 amino acids. The V and J ends lost 0 bases and 2 bases respectively, with 9 bases between them.

This rearrangement joins TRBV7-6 to TRBJ1-2; tentative D call: TRBD1 (5 bases). Trimming removed 1 base at V and 6 bases at J, with 15 bases between. The germline gives CDR1 SGHVS, CDR2 FNYEAQ. The CDR3 extends over 15 amino acids. CDR3 DNA: TGTGCCAGCAGCTTAGAAGCGGGAGGGGAGGATGGCTACACCTTC. Protein product: CASSLEAGGEDGYTF.

This chain links TRBV2 with TRBJ1-6; tentative D call: TRBD1 (6 bases). Deletions cut 4 bases from V and 7 bases from J, with 11 bases between. The CDR3 has 14 residues. Germline CDR1 is SNHLY and CDR2 is FYNNEI. Here the CDR3 reads CASSAGQNNSPLHF. The CDR3 DNA reads as TGTGCCAGCAGTGCCGGACAGAACAATTCACCCCTCCACTTT. The full variable domain, completed using reference TRBV2 and TRBJ1-6, is EPEVTQTPSHQVTQMGQEVILRCVPISNHLYFYWYRQILGQKVEFLVSFYNNEISEKSEIFDDQFSVERPDGSNFTLKIRSTKLEDSAMYFCASSAGQNNSPLHFGNGTRLTVT.

V and J are TRBV7-2 and TRBJ2-7; a possible D gene is TRBD2 (5 bases). V lost 1 base, J lost 0 bases, and 10 bases lay in between. CDR1 and CDR2 from the germline V gene are SGHTA and FQGNSA. The CDR3 loop spans 15 amino acids. DNA of the CDR3: TGTGCCAGCAGCTTAGATAGCGCATACTCCTACGAGCAGTACTTC. Translating gives CASSLDSAYSYEQYF.

In its sample, this clonotype was seen a few times. One junction end does not reproduce the germline sequence, and a read error may be involved. CDR3 region: CASSRGTSGSHEQYF. The CDR3, as DNA: TGTGCCAGCAGCCGCGGGACTAGCGGCTCCCACGAGCAGTACTTC. The chain recombines TRBV7-3 with TRBJ2-7; the match to TRBD2 covers 11 bases. CDR1 is SGHTA, CDR2 FQGTGA, per germline. The CDR3 sequence is 15 residues long. Full variable domain (missing parts from reference TRBV7-3 and TRBJ2-7): GAGVSQTPSNKVTEKGKYVELRCDPISGHTALYWYRQSLGQGPEFLIYFQGTGAADDSGLPNDRFFAVRPEGSVSTLKIQRTERGDSAVYLCASSRGTSGSHEQYFGPGTRLTVT.

This clonotype was picked up many times. The CDR3 region has the DNA TGTGCCAGCAGCTTAGCTCAGGGGACTGAAGCTTTCTTT. Protein product: CASSLAQGTEAFF. The rearrangement joins TRBV7-8 to TRBJ1-1, with D possibly matching TRBD1 (6 bases). Germline lookup yields CDR1 SGHVS and CDR2 FQNEAQ. The CDR3 sequence is 13 residues long. Trimming pared 0 bases from V and 5 bases from J, leaving 7 bases between. Full variable domain (remainder filled in from reference TRBV7-8 and TRBJ1-1): GAGVSQSPRYKVAKRGQDVALRCDPISGHVSLFWYQQALGQGPEFLTYFQNEAQLDKSGLPSDRFFAERPEGSVSTLKIQRTQQEDSAVYLCASSLAQGTEAFFGQGTRLTVV.

In its sample, this clonotype was seen a few times. The chain has TRBV2 and TRBJ1-5, with 9 positions matching TRBD1. The CDR3 is 14 residues long. J was trimmed by 6 bases and V by 7 bases; bases with no gene match: 7. CDR1 is SNHLY, CDR2 FYNNEI, per germline. The CDR3 spells CASNLGTGSQPQHF. CDR3 DNA sequence: TGTGCCAGCAACCTCGGGACAGGGAGTCAGCCCCAGCATTTT. The full variable domain, completed using reference TRBV2 and TRBJ1-5, is EPEVTQTPSHQVTQMGQEVILRCVPISNHLYFYWYRQILGQKVEFLVSFYNNEISEKSEIFDDQFSVERPDGSNFTLKIRSTKLEDSAMYFCASNLGTGSQPQHFGDGTRLSIL.

The sample holds a few counts of this clonotype. The chain joins TRBV19 to TRBJ2-2; no definite D call. The ends were cut back, 4 bases at V and 2 bases at J, with 8 bases in the middle. CDR3 length: 14 amino acids. Germline values: CDR1 LNHDA, CDR2 SQIVND (reference sequence). The CDR3 spells CASSRVSNTGELFF. The CDR3 bases are TGTGCCAGTAGTAGAGTTTCCAACACCGGGGAGCTGTTTTTT.

This clonotype has at least ten counts. V gene TRBV6-1 combines with J gene TRBJ1-5; tentative D call: TRBD1 (5 bases). The ends were cut back, 5 bases at V and 2 bases at J, with 13 bases in the middle. The CDR3 spans 15 residues. Germline-derived CDR1 and CDR2 are MNHNS and SASEGT. In nucleotides, the CDR3 is TGTGCCAGCAGTTCCATCGGAGGGGGCAATCAGCCCCAGCATTTT. This translates into CASSSIGGGNQPQHF.

The gene calls are TRBV5-4 and TRBJ2-5, with D possibly TRBD2 on 6 matching bases. In germline, CDR1 is SGHNT, CDR2 YYREEE (reference sequence). CDR3 size: 14 residues. V shed 7 bases and J shed 5 bases, with 18 bases lying between them. CDR3 nucleotides: TGTGCCAGCGGGGGGTACCGGACGGAGGAGACCCAGTACTTC. Translating gives CASGGYRTEETQYF.

This clonotype has only a few counts. The V gene is TRBV6-6, the J gene TRBJ2-5, with TRBD1 matching 9 bases. Per germline, CDR1 MNHNY and CDR2 SVGAGI (reference sequence). The CDR3 spans 15 residues. With V trimmed by 0 bases and J by 3 bases, 2 bases remained unmatched. The CDR3 DNA sequence: TGTGCCAGCAGTTACTCCGGACAGGGGAAAGAGACCCAGTACTTC. Translated, it gives CASSYSGQGKETQYF.

This clonotype was observed a few times. The chain joins TRBV12-3 or TRBV12-4 to TRBJ1-2; 8 positions agree with TRBD1. V trimming: 5 bases; J trimming: 4 bases; junction bases outside the gene matches: 3. CDR3 size: 13 residues. CDR3 sequence reads: CASSRTGSYGYTF. The CDR3 coding sequence is TGTGCCAGCAGTCGGACAGGGAGCTATGGCTACACCTTC.

This clonotype was detected many times. This sequence joins TRBV7-8 and TRBJ2-7, with 13 bases matching TRBD2. V lost 0 bases to trimming and J lost 7 bases; unmatched junction nucleotides: 3. The CDR3 covers 15 residues. Germline assignment: CDR1 SGHVS and CDR2 FQNEAQ. In nucleotides, the CDR3 is TGTGCCAGCAGCTTAGCCCCGGGACTAGCGGGAGAGCAGTACTTC. Protein: CASSLAPGLAGEQYF. Combining the CDR3 with reference TRBV7-8 and TRBJ2-7 gives the whole variable domain GAGVSQSPRYKVAKRGQDVALRCDPISGHVSLFWYQQALGQGPEFLTYFQNEAQLDKSGLPSDRFFAERPEGSVSTLKIQRTQQEDSAVYLCASSLAPGLAGEQYFGPGTRLTVT.

The chain links TRBV30 to TRBJ2-5; D gene ambiguous. The CDR3 extends over 13 amino acids. V was clipped by 1 base and J by 5 bases, with 11 bases between them. CDR1 is GTSNPN and CDR2 is SVGIG in the germline V gene (reference sequence). CDR3 sequence reads: CAWSARLWETQYF. CDR3 in DNA: TGTGCCTGGAGTGCCCGTCTCTGGGAGACCCAGTACTTC.

The sample holds one count of this clonotype. The V and J genes are TRBV2 and TRBJ1-4; 7 bases fit TRBD1. The CDR3 contains 14 residues. The junction had 4 bases not matched to a gene; V was cut back by 4 bases and J by 5 bases. CDR1 is SNHLY and CDR2 is FYNNEI in the germline V gene. The CDR3 sequence is CASSVGQPNEKLFF. CDR3 nucleotide sequence: TGTGCCAGCAGTGTGGGACAGCCGAATGAAAAACTGTTTTTT.

The chain uses TRBV29-1 and TRBJ2-7, with a tentative D call TRBD2 (5 bases). V was pared by 8 bases and J by 3 bases, with 14 bases between. The CDR3 spans 12 residues. Germline CDR1 reads SQVTM; CDR2 reads ANQGSEA. The CDR3 loop reads CSLLDWNYEQYF. CDR3 bases: TGCAGCTTGCTGGACTGGAACTACGAGCAGTACTTC.

The V and J genes are TRBV2 and TRBJ2-3; 10 nucleotides match TRBD2. V lost 6 bases and J lost 2; bases outside the gene matches: 17. The CDR3 is 19 residues long. Germline assignment: CDR1 SNHLY and CDR2 FYNNEI. This chain's CDR3 is CASRSSGRAIPILTDTQYF. In nucleotides, the CDR3 is TGTGCCAGCAGGTCCAGCGGGAGGGCCATCCCTATACTCACAGATACGCAGTATTTT.

In this sample, this clonotype turned up many times. V and J are TRBV7-8 and TRBJ2-7; D possibly corresponds to TRBD2 (6 bases). V gave up 3 bases and J gave up 6 bases, with 21 bases separating them. Germline CDR1 is SGHVS and CDR2 is FQNEAQ. The CDR3 runs 16 residues. The CDR3 nucleotides are TGTGCCAGCAGCTTCCCCTTACGCGCGGGGCCCCTCGAGCAGTACTTC. It translates to CASSFPLRAGPLEQYF.

The chain combines TRBV4-1 with TRBJ2-1; the match to TRBD2 covers 16 bases. The germline gives CDR1 MGHRA, CDR2 YSYEKL. V lost 2 bases, J lost 6 bases, and 4 bases stayed unmatched. The CDR3 is made up of 17 amino acids. CDR3 nucleotides: TGCGCCAGCAGCCAAAAAGGGACTAGCGGGGGGGCCAATGAGCAGTTCTTC. The encoded protein is CASSQKGTSGGANEQFF.